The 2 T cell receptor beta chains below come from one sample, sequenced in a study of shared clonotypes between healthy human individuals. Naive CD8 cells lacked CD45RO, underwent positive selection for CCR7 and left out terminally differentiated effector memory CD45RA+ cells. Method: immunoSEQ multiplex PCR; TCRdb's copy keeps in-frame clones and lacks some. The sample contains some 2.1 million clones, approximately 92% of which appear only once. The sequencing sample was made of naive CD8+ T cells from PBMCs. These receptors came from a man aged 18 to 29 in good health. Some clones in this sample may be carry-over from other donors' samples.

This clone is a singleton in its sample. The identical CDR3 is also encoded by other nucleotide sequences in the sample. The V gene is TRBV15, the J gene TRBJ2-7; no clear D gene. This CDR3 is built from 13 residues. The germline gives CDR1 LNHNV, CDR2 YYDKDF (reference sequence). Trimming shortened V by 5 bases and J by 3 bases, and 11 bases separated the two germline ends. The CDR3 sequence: CATSSGRFYEQYF. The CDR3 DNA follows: TGTGCCACCAGCTCCGGACGGTTCTACGAGCAGTACTTC. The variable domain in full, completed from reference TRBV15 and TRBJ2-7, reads DAMVIQNPRYQVTQFGKPVTLSCSQTLNHNVMYWYQQKSSQAPKLLFHYYDKDFNNEADTPDNFQSRRPNTSFCFLDIRSPGLGDTAMYLCATSSGRFYEQYFGPGTRLTVT.

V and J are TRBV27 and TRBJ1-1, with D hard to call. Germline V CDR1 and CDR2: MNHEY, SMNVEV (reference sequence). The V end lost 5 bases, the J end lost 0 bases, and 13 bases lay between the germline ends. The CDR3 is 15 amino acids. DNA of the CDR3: TGTGCCAGCAGTCTAAGAGCGGCGATGAACACTGAAGCTTTCTTT. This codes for CASSLRAAMNTEAFF.